These T cell receptor beta chains were read from a single sample in a study of blood T cells in healthy people across ages. TCRdb fed the 5' RACE reads into MiXCR, producing one record per CDR3 protein. Seen here are some 1.4 million distinct CDR3 sequences, around 42% observed once, and the top ten hold 7.9%. The sequencing sample was made of blood. These TCRs come from a young woman in good health. The CDR3 runs from the conserved cysteine through the conserved F or W. Clone size is stated in some rows and not others, as once, few, many or a class when expanded.

size	V	J	CDR3
NA	TRBV27	NA	CASSEGRGQGLTYEQYF
few	TRBV29-1	TRBJ1-4	CSVRRGQGNEKLFF
NA	TRBV2	TRBJ2-5	CASDHTYTGGGEETQYF
NA	TRBV20-1	TRBJ1-2	CSASLGHYGYTF
few	TRBV3-1	TRBJ2-1	CASSPPGLEGFNEQFF
NA	TRBV4-1	TRBJ2-5	CASSQAEGVKGTQYF
NA	TRBV6-5	TRBJ1-1	CASSGDRVRAFF
NA	TRBV7-3	TRBJ2-3	CASSLTGSAGSTDTQYF
few	TRBV12-3/TRBV12-4	TRBJ2-7	CASSFADPYEQYF
many	TRBV12-3/TRBV12-4	TRBJ2-1	CASSLEGSNEQFF
NA	TRBV28	TRBJ2-7	CASSLVRGAIYEQYF
NA	TRBV28	TRBJ2-2	CASSPGGQNTGELFF
few	TRBV4-2	TRBJ1-1	CASSQKIGQNTEAFF
few	TRBV28	TRBJ2-1	CASSFGAAHYNEQFF
NA	TRBV10-3	TRBJ2-1	CAIGGGWNEQFF
few	TRBV20-1	TRBJ2-3	CSARVPTGPQYF
few	TRBV28	TRBJ1-2	CAIGGANYGYTF
NA	TRBV7-9	TRBJ2-5	CASSSGTSGGQETQYF
NA	TRBV6-4	TRBJ2-3	CASSDTGTLISTDTQYF
NA	TRBV29-1	TRBJ2-3	CSVWDGNTDTQYF
NA	TRBV29-1	TRBJ2-7	CSVESLGSYEQYF
NA	TRBV28	TRBJ1-2	CASSRPGTGAYGYTF
NA	TRBV5-1	TRBJ2-7	CASTGGDEQYF
few	TRBV28	TRBJ2-7	CASSGTSGIYEQYF
few	TRBV7-9	TRBJ1-1	CASSSGDPEAFF
NA	TRBV20-1	TRBJ2-5	CSASQAGAQETQYF
once	TRBV7-9	TRBJ1-2	CPSSLQGADNYGYTF
NA	TRBV10-3	TRBJ2-5	CAIRDSGRNEQYF
few	TRBV6-5	TRBJ2-3	CASSFRDRGRNTQYF
NA	TRBV3-1	TRBJ1-1	CASSPWAGQNTEAFF
NA	TRBV9	TRBJ2-2	CASSVDSPNTGELFF
NA	TRBV12-5	TRBJ2-7	CASGSSGAREQYF
NA	TRBV5-1	TRBJ1-4	CVSSFGQGNEKLFF
few	TRBV19	TRBJ1-2	CASNPLGGIRNGYTF
few	TRBV5-1	TRBJ2-1	CASSWDTLQFF
NA	TRBV11-2	TRBJ1-2	CASNLVPGANYGYTF
few	TRBV7-2	TRBJ2-3	CASSRGKLAGVVDTQYF
NA	TRBV12-3/TRBV12-4	TRBJ2-3	CASTTGGVGTDTQYF
NA	TRBV4-1	TRBJ1-2	CASSQEVAGTLANYGYTF
many	TRBV27	TRBJ2-1	CASSTGLAGINEQFF
few	TRBV21-1	TRBJ2-3	CASSKEDGGAYDTQYF
NA	TRBV5-1	TRBJ2-1	CASSMGLAGNEQFF
NA	TRBV4-2	TRBJ2-1	CASSQAGGANNEQFF
few	TRBV20-1	TRBJ1-2	CSAPDRFPYGYTF
NA	TRBV7-9	TRBJ1-1	CASSLAVTAEAFF
NA	TRBV27	TRBJ2-7	CASASLGQPNYEQYF
NA	TRBV13	TRBJ2-1	CASSLQPTTSGGEQFF
NA	TRBV10-3	TRBJ1-6	CAISGAQVVGDSPLHF
many	TRBV5-6	TRBJ2-3	CASSLRPNSVGGTDTQYF
few	TRBV7-2	TRBJ2-2	CASRPGTSGTGELFF
few	TRBV4-2	TRBJ2-1	CASSHQGVPEGEQFF
NA	TRBV20-1	TRBJ2-7	CSAQPQGSAYEQYF
NA	TRBV2	TRBJ1-5	CASSEDGPWHF
few	TRBV12-5	TRBJ1-2	CASGPGGYYGYTF
NA	TRBV4-1	TRBJ2-3	CASSQIQGAGSDTQYF
NA	TRBV20-1	TRBJ2-1	CSAITVESSYNEQFF
NA	TRBV4-1	TRBJ1-1	CASSQGPGMNTEAFF
few	TRBV13	TRBJ2-1	CASSLRVGGLYNEQFF
few	TRBV6-1	TRBJ2-7	CASSEIGQGAVLNEQYF